This T cell receptor beta chain comes out of a study of blood T cell repertoires in COVID-19. For the study at large: Cohort 3 donors counted as recovered after two negative PCRs, clearance, or resolved symptoms.

Original processing methods: Amplified reference gene primers provided the basis for estimating nucleated cell counts. Clones were read by immunoSEQ multiplex PCR, and TCRdb kept only the in-frame ones, dropping some. V and J calls and clone size are those listed in that table; D and trimming were worked out from the DNA. Among 200,000 to 250,000 clones listed, 80% to 90% were seen once. CDR1 is SEHNR and CDR2 is FQNEAQ in the germline V gene (reference sequence). The CDR3 has 13 residues. V gave up 5 bases and J gave up 4 bases, with 9 bases separating them. The cohort comprised adults aged about 18 to 100 years residing in approximately 25 US areas. Cohort placement rested on clinical history that participants reported themselves.

What was sequenced was PBMCs or T cells enriched from blood (not recorded which). This TCR was sampled from a woman aged 45-59 years in a cohort exposed to, infected with or recovered from COVID-19 (not recorded which). This sequence joins TRBV7-9 and TRBJ1-5, with unresolved D. Here the CDR3 DNA reads TGTGCCAGCAGCGACGCGGGGAATCAGCCCCAGCATTTT. Translating it yields CASSDAGNQPQHF.